This T cell receptor beta chain appears in the sequencing data of a study of T-cell memory formation after mild COVID-19. Study-wide results and caveats: Whereas later expanders leaned CD4+, clones contracting day 15 to 85 showed a balanced CD4/CD8 makeup.

TCRdb redid the calling of the 5' RACE reads with MiXCR, one entry per CDR3 protein. Among some 310,000 distinct CDR3 sequences listed, 20% to 25% were seen once. With regard to this clonotype: The target antigen is unknown.

V was shortened by 2 bases and J by 1 base, with 5 bases between the two germline ends. Germline assignment: CDR1 SQVTM and CDR2 ANQGSEA. This CDR3 contains 13 residues. The receptor's source is a man aged 18 to 35 who had mild COVID-19 (a few samples of this study predate the infection). Cell type and time point are not known. What was sequenced was PBMCs or a T cell subset sorted from them (not recorded which). This chain uses TRBV29-1 with TRBJ2-2; a weak D match, TRBD1 (5 bases). The CDR3 sequence is CSVETGNTGELFF. CDR3 coding DNA: TGCAGCGTTGAAACAGGGAACACCGGGGAGCTGTTTTTT.